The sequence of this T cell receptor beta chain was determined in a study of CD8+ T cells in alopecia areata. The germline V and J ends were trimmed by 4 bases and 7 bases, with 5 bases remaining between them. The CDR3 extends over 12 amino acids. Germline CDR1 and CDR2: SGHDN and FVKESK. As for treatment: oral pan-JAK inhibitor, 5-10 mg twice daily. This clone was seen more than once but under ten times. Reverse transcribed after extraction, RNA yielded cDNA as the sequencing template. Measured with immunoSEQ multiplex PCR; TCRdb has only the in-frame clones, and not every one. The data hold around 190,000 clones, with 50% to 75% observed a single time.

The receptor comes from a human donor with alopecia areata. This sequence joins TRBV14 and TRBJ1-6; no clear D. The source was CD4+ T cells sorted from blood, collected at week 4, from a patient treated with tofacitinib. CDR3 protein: CASSRPNSPLHF. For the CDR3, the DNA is TGTGCCAGCAGCCGTCCGAATTCACCCCTCCACTTT.